One and the same sample provided the 2 T cell receptor beta chains below, sequenced in a study of cytomegalovirus exposure and HLA in healthy donors. The table came from immunoSEQ multiplex PCR; TCRdb's copy has only in-frame clones and leaves some out. The sample includes 350,000 or so clones, more than 80% of them seen just once. Sequences were obtained from PBMCs. Receptors were obtained from a woman younger than 35 in good health and CMV-seronegative.

CDR3 nucleotides: TGTGCCAGTCGCGGACTAGCGGGAAATGAGCAGTTCTTC. It translates to CASRGLAGNEQFF. V and J are TRBV30 and TRBJ2-1; 12 bases fit TRBD2. Trimming took 8 bases from V and 7 from J; bases not matched to a gene: 6. Germline V gene lookup returns CDR1 GTSNPN and CDR2 SVGIG (reference sequence). The CDR3 loop spans 13 amino acids. Together with reference TRBV30 and TRBJ2-1, the CDR3 gives the full variable domain: SQTIHQWPATLVQPVGSPLSLECTVEGTSNPNLYWYRQAAGRGLQLLFYSVGIGQISSEVPQNLSASRPQDRQFILSSKKLLLSDSGFYLCASRGLAGNEQFFGPGTRLTVL.

This chain uses TRBV7-9 with TRBJ2-5, with 11 nucleotides matching TRBD2. This CDR3 is 15 amino acids long. J was trimmed by 5 bases and V by 2 bases; bases with no gene match: 4. CDR1 and CDR2 from the germline V gene are SEHNR and FQNEAQ (reference sequence). The CDR3 nucleotides read TGTGCCAGCAGCTTACGGGCTAGCGGGGGGGAGACCCAGTACTTC. Residues: CASSLRASGGETQYF.